These 32 T cell receptor beta chains were sequenced from one sample in a study of blood T cell repertoires in COVID-19. Profiling relied on immunoSEQ multiplex PCR, and the TCRdb table lists in-frame clones only, not all of them. The table has under 45,000 clones, 86% seen once; the top ten hold about 4.9%. The sequenced sample consisted of peripheral blood. All receptors derive from a middle-aged man with active COVID-19.

V is TRBV4-1 and J is TRBJ2-2, with 8 bases fitting TRBD2. Germline loops: CDR1 MGHRA, CDR2 YSYEKL. The trim removed 1 base at V and 0 bases at J, leaving 4 bases unmatched. The CDR3 spans 17 residues. The CDR3 bases are TGCGCCAGCAGCCAAGGGGGTAGCGGGGCGAACACCGGGGAGCTGTTTTTT. Translating gives CASSQGGSGANTGELFF.

The CDR3 reads CASSTTANYGYTF. CDR3 bases: TGTGCCAGCAGTACGACAGCGAACTATGGCTACACCTTC. The rearrangement joins TRBV25-1 to TRBJ1-2, with D tentatively TRBD1 (5 bases). The CDR3 is 13 residues long. Trimming left V 5 bases short and J 2 bases short, with 9 bases between. The V gene's germline CDR1 is MGHDK and CDR2 SYGVNS.

This clone appeared a few times. V and J are TRBV4-1 and TRBJ1-2, with D hard to call. CDR1 is MGHRA and CDR2 is YSYEKL in the germline V gene. Trimming stripped 6 bases from V and 4 bases from J, with 21 bases between. This CDR3 has 16 residues. Here the CDR3 reads CASSPSPSGEIYGYTF. CDR3 nucleotide sequence: TGCGCCAGCAGTCCCTCCCCAAGCGGGGAAATCTATGGCTACACCTTC.

V usage is TRBV18 and J usage is TRBJ1-4, with D uncertain. CDR3 length: 17 residues. Trimming left V 1 base short and J 8 bases short, with 20 bases between. CDR1 and CDR2 (germline): KGHSH, LQKENI. The DNA for the CDR3 is TGTGCCAGCTCACCACGCGGCCCCGGAGGGCCCGAAGAAAAACTGTTTTTT. This sequence encodes CASSPRGPGGPEEKLFF.

The J gene is TRBJ2-1, the V gene TRBV11-2, with TRBD2 matching over 7 bases. V trimming: 1 base; J trimming: 4 bases; junction bases outside the gene matches: 1. The germline gives CDR1 SGHAT, CDR2 FQNNGV. This CDR3 has 14 amino acids. The CDR3 here is CASSLVGGYNEQFF. The CDR3 DNA follows: TGTGCCAGCAGCTTAGTGGGGGGGTACAATGAGCAGTTCTTC.

This clone turned up a few times. This chain joins TRBV19 and TRBJ2-7, with a possible D match to TRBD2 (5 bases). The length of the CDR3 is 14 residues. Germline values: CDR1 LNHDA, CDR2 SQIVND (reference sequence). Trimming removed 5 bases from V and 2 bases from J, with 13 bases in between. CDR3 in amino acids: CASSPHPGAYEQYF. In DNA, the CDR3 is TGTGCCAGTAGTCCCCACCCCGGGGCCTACGAGCAGTACTTC. Looking up the rest from reference TRBV19 and TRBJ2-7 gives the full variable domain: DGGITQSPKYLFRKEGQNVTLSCEQNLNHDAMYWYRQDPGQGLRLIYYSQIVNDFQKGDIAEGYSVSREKKESFPLTVTSAQKNPTAFYLCASSPHPGAYEQYFGPGTRLTVT.

V and J are TRBV2 and TRBJ2-1, with 8 bases lining up with TRBD2. This CDR3 spans 18 amino acids. Trimming at V came to 7 bases and at J to 0 bases, leaving 14 bases not matched to a gene. Germline V CDR1 and CDR2: SNHLY, FYNNEI. The CDR3 coding sequence is TGTGCCAGCACCGCGGGTAGCGGGACCACAAGCTCCTACAATGAGCAGTTCTTC. Encoded protein: CASTAGSGTTSSYNEQFF.

The chain is built from TRBV28 and TRBJ2-2; tentative D call: TRBD2 (6 bases). The CDR3 has 17 amino acids. V shed 3 bases and J shed 4 bases, with 18 bases lying between them. Germline V CDR1 and CDR2: MDHEN, SYDVKM. The CDR3 DNA sequence: TGTGCCAGCAGTTTTTCCCCCGGGGAGGATACCACCGGGGAGCTGTTTTTT. Its translation is CASSFSPGEDTTGELFF.

The chain uses TRBV9 and TRBJ2-2; 12 bases are a match to TRBD2. After removal of 4 bases from V and 4 bases from J, the junction contained 5 bases not matched to a gene. This CDR3 is 16 amino acids long. The germline gives CDR1 SGDLS, CDR2 YYNGEE. The CDR3 reads CASSPRLAGATGELFF. The CDR3 nucleotides read TGTGCCAGCAGCCCCCGACTAGCGGGAGCCACCGGGGAGCTGTTTTTT. Based on the CDR3 plus reference TRBV9 and TRBJ2-2, the full variable domain is DSGVTQTPKHLITATGQRVTLRCSPRSGDLSVYWYQQSLDQGLQFLIQYYNGEERAKGNILERFSAQQFPDLHSELNLSSLELGDSALYFCASSPRLAGATGELFFGEGSRLTVL.

V is TRBV19 and J is TRBJ1-2, with 8 bases fitting TRBD1. This CDR3 spans 16 amino acids. Germline values: CDR1 LNHDA, CDR2 SQIVND (reference sequence). J was trimmed by 6 bases and V by 4 bases; bases with no gene match: 13. CDR3 sequence: CASSTRRTGKVDGYTF. CDR3 in DNA: TGTGCCAGTAGTACCAGACGGACAGGGAAGGTGGATGGCTACACCTTC.

This CDR3 reads CASSPSGSGRVNEQFF. CDR3 nucleotides: TGTGCCAGTAGTCCCTCGGGTAGCGGGAGAGTAAATGAGCAGTTCTTC. This chain connects TRBV19 to TRBJ2-1; 9 nucleotides line up with TRBD2. Per germline, CDR1 LNHDA and CDR2 SQIVND (reference sequence). The V gene end was trimmed by 5 bases and the J gene end by 7 bases; junction bases not matched to a gene: 12. The CDR3 sequence is 16 residues long.

CDR3 region: CASSLESESSYGYTF. CDR3 nucleotides: TGCGCCAGCAGCTTGGAGTCGGAGTCCAGCTATGGCTACACCTTC. This chain connects TRBV5-1 to TRBJ1-2; unclear D gene. This CDR3 is built from 15 residues. The ends were cut back, 0 bases at V and 4 bases at J, with 13 bases in the middle. From germline, CDR1 is SGHRS and CDR2 YFSETQ.

This chain joins TRBV7-8 and TRBJ2-7; possible D gene TRBD2, 6 bases. The germline V and J ends were trimmed by 6 bases and 2 bases, with 14 bases remaining between them. The V gene's germline CDR1 is SGHVS and CDR2 FQNEAQ. The CDR3 covers 14 residues. CDR3 DNA sequence: TGTGCCAGCAGATGGGGGGAAGGGCCCTACGAGCAGTACTTC. Translation gives CASRWGEGPYEQYF. Drawing the rest from reference TRBV7-8 and TRBJ2-7, the complete variable domain is GAGVSQSPRYKVAKRGQDVALRCDPISGHVSLFWYQQALGQGPEFLTYFQNEAQLDKSGLPSDRFFAERPEGSVSTLKIQRTQQEDSAVYLCASRWGEGPYEQYFGPGTRLTVT.

The rearrangement joins TRBV4-1 to TRBJ2-1; D might be TRBD1 (6 bases). Germline CDR1 and CDR2: MGHRA and YSYEKL. Between the trimmed V and J ends, which lost 4 bases and 8 bases, there was a span of 21 bases. This CDR3 is 16 amino acids long. The CDR3 DNA reads as TGCGCCAGCAGCCCACTACAAGACTCACAGGGCCATGAGCAGTTCTTC. Translation: CASSPLQDSQGHEQFF.

The genes are TRBV9 and TRBJ1-2; 7 bases are shared with TRBD1. The CDR3 has 14 residues. The germline V gene has CDR1 SGDLS and CDR2 YYNGEE. V lost 4 bases, J lost 8 bases, and 11 bases stayed unmatched. Here the CDR3 DNA reads TGTGCCAGCAGCTCCTCTATGACAGGGACCGGCTACACCTTC. It codes for CASSSSMTGTGYTF.

This chain connects TRBV18 to TRBJ2-4; the D gene is possibly TRBD2 (5 bases). The germline V and J ends were trimmed by 2 bases and 1 base, with 9 bases remaining between them. The CDR3 runs 15 residues. Germline V CDR1 and CDR2: KGHSH, LQKENI. Here the CDR3 reads CASSPTGLAKNIQYF. CDR3 in DNA: TGTGCCAGCTCACCAACGGGGTTGGCCAAAAACATTCAGTACTTC.

The CDR3, as DNA: TGTGCCAGCAGCTTAGCAGGGACTAGCGGGAGGTTTGAGCAGTTCTTC. Translation: CASSLAGTSGRFEQFF. The chain carries TRBV7-8 and TRBJ2-1; 15 bases map to TRBD2. This CDR3 spans 16 amino acids. Germline V gives CDR1 SGHVS, CDR2 FQNEAQ. Trimming cost V 0 bases and J 9 bases; bases outside gene matches: 3.

The chain couples TRBV5-1 to TRBJ2-7; 10 bases line up with TRBD2. J lost 3 bases, V lost 2 bases, and 8 bases had no gene match. Germline CDR1 and CDR2: SGHRS and YFSETQ. The CDR3 is 16 residues long. CDR3 DNA: TGCGCCAGCAGCTTCAGTAGCGGGAGGATACACTACGAGCAGTACTTC. This encodes CASSFSSGRIHYEQYF.

The chain carries TRBV3-1 (or the pseudogene TRBV3-2) and TRBJ1-2; TRBD1 aligns across 12 bases. CDR1 and CDR2 (germline): LGHDT, YNNKEL (reference sequence). V lost 4 bases to trimming and J lost 0 bases; unmatched junction nucleotides: 15. The CDR3 runs 20 residues. The CDR3 here is CASSRYGTGGTRLSNYGYTF. For the CDR3, the DNA is TGTGCCAGCAGCCGATATGGGACAGGGGGCACTCGACTCTCTAACTATGGCTACACCTTC.

The J gene is TRBJ2-7, the V gene TRBV29-1, with 9 bases aligning to TRBD1. V lost 2 bases, J lost 2 bases, and 7 bases stayed unmatched. From germline, CDR1 is SQVTM and CDR2 ANQGSEA. The CDR3 totals 15 residues. In nucleotides, the CDR3 is TGCAGCGTTGAATCCGACAGGGGGAATCCCTACGAGCAGTACTTC. Translating gives CSVESDRGNPYEQYF.

Here the CDR3 reads CASSLRTADNEQFF. The CDR3, as DNA: TGCGCCAGCAGCCTCCGGACAGCGGACAATGAGCAGTTCTTC. V gene TRBV4-1 combines with J gene TRBJ2-1, with TRBD1 as a possible D gene (6 bases). With 4 bases removed from V and 5 bases from J, the gap between germline ends came to 12 bases. The CDR3 extends over 14 amino acids. Germline loops: CDR1 MGHRA, CDR2 YSYEKL.

The genes are TRBV27 and TRBJ1-2; 8 bases are a match to TRBD1. After removal of 5 bases from V and 0 bases from J, the junction contained 5 bases not matched to a gene. Per the germline V gene, CDR1 is MNHEY and CDR2 is SMNVEV (reference sequence). CDR3 length: 15 residues. The DNA of the CDR3 is TGTGCCAGCAGTCCAGTGACAGGGGCTAACTATGGCTACACCTTC. This encodes CASSPVTGANYGYTF.

A few counts support this clone. The J gene is TRBJ2-1, the V gene TRBV5-4, with 15 bases that match TRBD2. This CDR3 contains 18 residues. Germline CDR1 is SGHNT and CDR2 is YYREEE (reference sequence). After removal of 4 bases from V and 3 bases from J, the junction contained 8 bases not matched to a gene. CDR3 region: CASSPGLAGGPGYNEQFF. Here the CDR3 DNA reads TGTGCCAGCAGCCCTGGACTAGCGGGAGGGCCAGGCTACAATGAGCAGTTCTTC. The complete variable domain, with remaining parts taken from reference TRBV5-4 and TRBJ2-1, reads ETGVTQSPTHLIKTRGQQVTLRCSSQSGHNTVSWYQQALGQGPQFIFQYYREEENGRGNFPPRFSGLQFPNYSSELNVNALELDDSALYLCASSPGLAGGPGYNEQFFGPGTRLTVL.

This chain uses TRBV10-3 with TRBJ1-6; possibly TRBD1 for D (6 bases). The CDR3 totals 14 residues. Germline V gene data show CDR1 as ENHRY and CDR2 as SYGVKD. Trimming pared 2 bases from V and 9 bases from J, leaving 11 bases between. The CDR3 is CAISENRESSPLHF. CDR3 bases: TGTGCCATCAGTGAGAACAGGGAAAGTTCACCCCTCCACTTT.

This chain connects TRBV28 to TRBJ2-3; 11 nucleotides match TRBD2. This CDR3 is 16 amino acids long. Germline V CDR1 and CDR2: MDHEN, SYDVKM. J lost 5 bases, V lost 5 bases, and 9 bases had no gene match. CDR3: CASSTTSGMRGDTQYF. CDR3 bases: TGTGCCAGCAGTACGACTAGCGGGATGCGCGGAGATACGCAGTATTTT. The full variable domain, with the rest looked up from reference TRBV28 and TRBJ2-3, is DVKVTQSSRYLVKRTGEKVFLECVQDMDHENMFWYRQDPGLGLRLIYFSYDVKMKEKGDIPEGYSVSREKKERFSLILESASTNQTSMYLCASSTTSGMRGDTQYFGPGTRLTVL.

The rearrangement joins TRBV5-5 to TRBJ1-5, with TRBD1 matching 7 bases. CDR3 length: 15 amino acids. Germline V gene data show CDR1 as SGHKS and CDR2 as YYEKEE (reference sequence). V was clipped by 4 bases and J by 10 bases; unmatched bases: 14. The CDR3 sequence: CASSPGTDTAQPQHF. CDR3 sequence (DNA): TGTGCCAGCAGCCCCGGGACAGACACAGCCCAACCCCAGCATTTT.

This chain links TRBV19 with TRBJ1-5; 9 bases align to TRBD1. This CDR3 comprises 23 residues. The V and J ends lost 1 base and 1 base, in that order; junction bases with no gene match: 23. In germline, CDR1 is LNHDA, CDR2 SQIVND (reference sequence). The CDR3 DNA follows: TGTGCCAGTAGTATAGTCGCCCTAATCGAGGGGGACAGGGTTGAGGAGAGCAATCAGCCCCAGCATTTT. Protein: CASSIVALIEGDRVEESNQPQHF.

In the case of this clone: In the same sample, other DNA sequences code for this CDR3. The CDR3 DNA sequence: TGTGCCAGCAGCGTGGGCCAGGGGGTACCCTACGAGCAGTACTTC. This gives the protein CASSVGQGVPYEQYF. J is TRBJ2-7 and V is TRBV9; 7 nucleotides line up with TRBD1. The J segment lost 2 bases and the V segment lost 2 bases, leaving 7 bases of the junction unmatched. This CDR3 region has 15 residues. Germline V lookup: CDR1 SGDLS, CDR2 YYNGEE.

V usage is TRBV7-2 and J usage is TRBJ2-1, with 7 nucleotides matching TRBD2. The CDR3 runs 15 residues. V lost 1 base, J lost 3 bases, and 3 bases stayed unmatched. The V gene's germline CDR1 is SGHTA and CDR2 FQGNSA. The DNA of the CDR3 is TGTGCCAGCAGCTTAGGCCGGGACTACTACAATGAGCAGTTCTTC. As protein: CASSLGRDYYNEQFF.

The rearrangement joins TRBV20-1 to TRBJ2-3, with 12 nucleotides matching TRBD2. Per the germline V gene, CDR1 is DFQATT and CDR2 is SNEGSKA (reference sequence). The junction had 10 bases not matched to a gene; V was cut back by 3 bases and J by 0 bases. The length of the CDR3 is 18 residues. DNA for the CDR3: TGCAGTGCTAGTAATCGGCTAGCGGGAGGGACTAGCACAGATACGCAGTATTTT. Translating it yields CSASNRLAGGTSTDTQYF.

V usage is TRBV5-8 and J usage is TRBJ1-5; D remains unclear. CDR1 and CDR2 from the germline V gene are SGHTS and YDEGEE. The CDR3 has 15 amino acids. Trimming left V 1 base short and J 4 bases short, with 12 bases between. The CDR3 sequence: CASSLKAARNQPQHF. CDR3 sequence (DNA): TGTGCCAGCAGCTTGAAGGCAGCTAGGAATCAGCCCCAGCATTTT.

This CDR3 is CASSLNLAGGRSYEQYF. CDR3 nucleotides: TGTGCCAGCAGCTTGAATTTAGCGGGAGGGAGATCCTACGAGCAGTACTTC. The chain employs TRBV7-2 and TRBJ2-7, with 11 bases matching TRBD2. Germline CDR1 is SGHTA and CDR2 is FQGNSA. This CDR3 contains 17 residues. Trimming cost V 3 bases and J 1 base; bases outside gene matches: 8.